The sequence of this T cell receptor beta chain was determined in a study of T cells in Graves' hyperthyroidism and ophthalmopathy. TCR beta CDR3 regions were amplified from RNA. With the HTBI primer set, the TCR CDR3 went through a first round of RT-PCR. TCRdb fed the multiplex PCR reads into MiXCR, producing one record per CDR3 protein. Of 350,000 to 400,000 distinct CDR3 sequences in the sample, approximately 18% are singletons; the top ten hold roughly two fifths. Germline V gene sequence: CDR1 MNHNS, CDR2 SASEGT. The CDR3 covers 13 residues. The V end lost 6 bases, the J end lost 13 bases, and 18 bases lay between the germline ends. Extraction of PBMCs used roughly 9.6 ml of fresh peripheral blood.

This chain connects TRBV6-1 to TRBJ1-4, with D perhaps matching TRBD1 (5 bases). The sequence was collected from a man aged 18 to 29 with Graves' ophthalmopathy. The sequenced material came from blood. The CDR3 nucleotides are TGTGCCAGCAGCCCCGGAGGGGACTTGGGACTGTTTTTT. Translating gives CASSPGGDLGLFF.